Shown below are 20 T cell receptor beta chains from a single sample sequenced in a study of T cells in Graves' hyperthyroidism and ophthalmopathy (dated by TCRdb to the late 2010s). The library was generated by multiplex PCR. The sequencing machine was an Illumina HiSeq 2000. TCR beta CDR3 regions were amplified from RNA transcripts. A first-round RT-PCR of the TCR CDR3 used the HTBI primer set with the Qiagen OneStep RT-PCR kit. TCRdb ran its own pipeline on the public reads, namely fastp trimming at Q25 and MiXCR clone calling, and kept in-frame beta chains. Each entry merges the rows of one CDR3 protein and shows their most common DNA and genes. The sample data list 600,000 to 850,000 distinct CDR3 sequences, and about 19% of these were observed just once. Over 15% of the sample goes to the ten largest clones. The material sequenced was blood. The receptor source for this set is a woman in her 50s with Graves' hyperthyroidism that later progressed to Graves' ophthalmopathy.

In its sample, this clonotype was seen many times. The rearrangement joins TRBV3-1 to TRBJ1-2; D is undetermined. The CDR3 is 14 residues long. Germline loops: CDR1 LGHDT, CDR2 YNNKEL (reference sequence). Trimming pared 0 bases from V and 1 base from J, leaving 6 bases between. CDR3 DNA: TGTGCCAGCAGCCAAGAACAGTTTAACTATGGCTACACCTTC. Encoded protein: CASSQEQFNYGYTF.

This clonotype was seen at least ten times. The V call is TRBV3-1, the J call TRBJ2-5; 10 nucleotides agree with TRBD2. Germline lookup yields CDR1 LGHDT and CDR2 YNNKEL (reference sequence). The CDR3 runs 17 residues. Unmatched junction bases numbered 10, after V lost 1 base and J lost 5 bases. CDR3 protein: CASSQGGAGGLGETQYF. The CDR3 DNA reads TGTGCCAGCAGCCAAGGGGGAGCGGGGGGGCTGGGGGAGACCCAGTACTTC.

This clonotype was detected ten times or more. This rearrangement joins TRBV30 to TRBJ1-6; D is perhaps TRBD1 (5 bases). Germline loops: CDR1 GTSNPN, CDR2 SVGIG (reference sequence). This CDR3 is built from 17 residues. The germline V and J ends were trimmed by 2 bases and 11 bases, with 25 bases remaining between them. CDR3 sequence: CAWSSHDGVEGSAPLHF. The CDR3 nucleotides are TGTGCCTGGAGTTCACACGACGGAGTAGAGGGGTCGGCACCCCTCCACTTT.

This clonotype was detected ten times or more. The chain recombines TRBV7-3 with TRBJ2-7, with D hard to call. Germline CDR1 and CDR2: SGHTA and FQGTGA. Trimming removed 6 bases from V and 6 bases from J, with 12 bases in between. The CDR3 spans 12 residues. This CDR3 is CASSGRSSEQYF. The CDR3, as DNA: TGTGCCAGCAGTGGCAGATCGAGCGAGCAGTACTTC.

The CDR3 loop is CASRVPVAGNTIYF. The DNA for the CDR3 is TGTGCCAGCCGGGTGCCGGTGGCTGGAAACACCATATATTTT. The chain has TRBV12-3 or TRBV12-4 and TRBJ1-3; D is uncertain. With 8 bases removed from V and 2 bases from J, the gap between germline ends came to 13 bases. CDR3 length: 14 amino acids.

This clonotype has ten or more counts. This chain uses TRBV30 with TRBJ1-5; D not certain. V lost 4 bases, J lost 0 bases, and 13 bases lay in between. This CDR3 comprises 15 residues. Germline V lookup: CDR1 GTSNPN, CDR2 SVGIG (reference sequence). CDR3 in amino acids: CAWNKDGNSNQPQHF. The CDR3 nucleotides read TGTGCCTGGAATAAAGACGGTAATAGCAATCAGCCCCAGCATTTT.

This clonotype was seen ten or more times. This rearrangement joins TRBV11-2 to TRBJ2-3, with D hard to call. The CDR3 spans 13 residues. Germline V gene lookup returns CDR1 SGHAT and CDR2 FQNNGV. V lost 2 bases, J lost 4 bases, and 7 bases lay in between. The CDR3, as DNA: TGTGCCAGCAGCTTATGGTGGGCAGATACGCAGTATTTT. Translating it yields CASSLWWADTQYF.

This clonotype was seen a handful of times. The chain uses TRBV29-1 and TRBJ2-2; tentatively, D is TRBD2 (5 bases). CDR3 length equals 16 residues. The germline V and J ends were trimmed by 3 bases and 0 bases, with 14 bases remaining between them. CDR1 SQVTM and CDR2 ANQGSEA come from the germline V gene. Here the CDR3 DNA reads TGCAGCGTTGATGTGGTTAGCGATTCGAACACCGGGGAGCTGTTTTTT. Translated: CSVDVVSDSNTGELFF.

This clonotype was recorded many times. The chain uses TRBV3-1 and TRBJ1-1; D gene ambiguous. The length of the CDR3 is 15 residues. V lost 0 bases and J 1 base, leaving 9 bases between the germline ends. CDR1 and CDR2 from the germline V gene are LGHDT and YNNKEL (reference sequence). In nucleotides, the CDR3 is TGTGCCAGCAGCCAAGAGGCCAGCTCGAACACTGAAGCTTTCTTT. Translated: CASSQEASSNTEAFF.

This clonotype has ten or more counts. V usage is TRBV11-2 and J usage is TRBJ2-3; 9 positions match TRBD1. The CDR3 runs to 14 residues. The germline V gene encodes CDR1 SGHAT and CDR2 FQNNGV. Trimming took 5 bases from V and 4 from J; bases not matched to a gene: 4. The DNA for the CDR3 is TGTGCCAGCAGCCCGGGACAGGGTTCAGATACGCAGTATTTT. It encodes CASSPGQGSDTQYF. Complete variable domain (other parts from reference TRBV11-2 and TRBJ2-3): EAGVAQSPRYKIIEKRQSVAFWCNPISGHATLYWYQQILGQGPKLLIQFQNNGVVDDSQLPKDRFSAERLKGVDSTLKIQPAKLEDSAVYLCASSPGQGSDTQYFGPGTRLTVL.

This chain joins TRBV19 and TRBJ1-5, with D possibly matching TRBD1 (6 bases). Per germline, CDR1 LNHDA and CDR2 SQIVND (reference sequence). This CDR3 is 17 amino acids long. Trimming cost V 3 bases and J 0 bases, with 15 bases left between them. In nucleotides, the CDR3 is TGTGCCAGTAGTATCCGGGGGGCTGGGGATAGCAATCAGCCCCAGCATTTT. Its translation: CASSIRGAGDSNQPQHF.

The CDR3 region is CSARELGRAVELFF. The CDR3 bases are TGCAGTGCTAGGGAGCTGGGCCGTGCGGTGGAACTGTTTTTT. J is TRBJ1-4 and V is TRBV20-1; D remains unclear. The V and J ends lost 3 bases and 12 bases respectively, with 20 bases between them. The CDR3 is 14 residues long. Per the germline V gene, CDR1 is DFQATT and CDR2 is SNEGSKA (reference sequence).

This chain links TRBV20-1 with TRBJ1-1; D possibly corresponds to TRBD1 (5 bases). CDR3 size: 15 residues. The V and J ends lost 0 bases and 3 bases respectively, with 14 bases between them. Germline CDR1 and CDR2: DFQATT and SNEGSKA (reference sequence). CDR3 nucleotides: TGCAGTGCTAGAGACATCTATACAGGTTACACTGAAGCTTTCTTT. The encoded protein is CSARDIYTGYTEAFF.

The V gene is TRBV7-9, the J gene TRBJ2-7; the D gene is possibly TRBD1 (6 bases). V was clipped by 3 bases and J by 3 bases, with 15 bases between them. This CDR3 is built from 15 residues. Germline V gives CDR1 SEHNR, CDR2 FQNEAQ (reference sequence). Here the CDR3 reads CASSFRDKEIYEQYF. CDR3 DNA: TGTGCCAGCAGCTTCCGGGACAAGGAGATCTACGAGCAGTACTTC. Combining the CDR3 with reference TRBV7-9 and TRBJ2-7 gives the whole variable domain DTGVSQNPRHKITKRGQNVTFRCDPISEHNRLYWYRQTLGQGPEFLTYFQNEAQLEKSRLLSDRFSAERPKGSFSTLEIQRTEQGDSAMYLCASSFRDKEIYEQYFGPGTRLTVT.

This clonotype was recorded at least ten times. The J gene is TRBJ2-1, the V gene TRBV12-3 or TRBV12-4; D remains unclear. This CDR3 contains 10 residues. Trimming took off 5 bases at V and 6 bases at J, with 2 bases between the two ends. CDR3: CASSINEQFF. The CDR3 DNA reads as TGTGCCAGCAGTATCAATGAGCAGTTCTTC.

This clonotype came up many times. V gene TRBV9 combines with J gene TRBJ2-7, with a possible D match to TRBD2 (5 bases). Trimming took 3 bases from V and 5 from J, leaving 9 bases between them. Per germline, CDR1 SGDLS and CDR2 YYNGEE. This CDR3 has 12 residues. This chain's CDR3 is CASSGGWDEQYF. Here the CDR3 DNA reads TGTGCCAGCAGCGGAGGGTGGGACGAGCAGTACTTC.

The CDR3: CASSFPGQGNNSPLHF. The CDR3 bases are TGTGCCAGCAGTTTCCCGGGACAGGGAAATAATTCACCCCTCCACTTT. The V and J genes are TRBV5-5 and TRBJ1-6; 9 nucleotides match TRBD1. CDR1 and CDR2 (germline): SGHKS, YYEKEE (reference sequence). V dropped 5 bases and J dropped 5; count of bases not matched to a gene: 8. The CDR3 has 16 residues.

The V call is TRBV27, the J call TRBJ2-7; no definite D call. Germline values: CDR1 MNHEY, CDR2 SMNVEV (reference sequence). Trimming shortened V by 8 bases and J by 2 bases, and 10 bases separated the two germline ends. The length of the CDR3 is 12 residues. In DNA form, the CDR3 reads TGTGCCAGCTCAAGGAACCCCTACGAGCAGTACTTC. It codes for CASSRNPYEQYF.

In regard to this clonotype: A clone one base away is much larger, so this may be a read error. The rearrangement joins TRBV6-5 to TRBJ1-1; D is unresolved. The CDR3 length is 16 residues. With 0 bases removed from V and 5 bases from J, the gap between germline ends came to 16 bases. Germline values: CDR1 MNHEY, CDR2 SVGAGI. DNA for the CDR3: TGTGCCAGCAGTTACTCATTGGAAGATCGGTTTACTGAAGCTTTCTTT. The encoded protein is CASSYSLEDRFTEAFF.

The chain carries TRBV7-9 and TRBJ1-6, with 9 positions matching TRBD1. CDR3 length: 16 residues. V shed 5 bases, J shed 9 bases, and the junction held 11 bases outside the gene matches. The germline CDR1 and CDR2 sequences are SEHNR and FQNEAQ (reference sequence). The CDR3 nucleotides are TGTGCCAGCAGCCACAGGGGGCTTATGTCAATTTCACCCCTCCACTTT. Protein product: CASSHRGLMSISPLHF. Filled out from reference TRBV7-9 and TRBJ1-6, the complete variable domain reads DTGVSQNPRHKITKRGQNVTFRCDPISEHNRLYWYRQTLGQGPEFLTYFQNEAQLEKSRLLSDRFSAERPKGSFSTLEIQRTEQGDSAMYLCASSHRGLMSISPLHFGNGTRLTVT.